Described below is a single T cell receptor (beta chain) sequence and its context. Its target is not known. The sample originates from a study of cytomegalovirus exposure and HLA in healthy donors. Findings of the study overall: A cluster of highly shared sequence variants was likely a sequencing artifact. In a later analysis, V- and J-gene trimming of beta chains associated with a DCLRE1C missense variant, replicated independently.

CDR1 SGHRS and CDR2 YFSETQ come from the germline V gene. The CDR3 length is 14 residues. The V and J ends lost 1 base and 0 bases respectively, with 7 bases between them. The PCR made use of 60 Vbeta and 13 Jbeta primers. Some clones are missing from TCRdb's copy, which holds only in-frame ones; the method was immunoSEQ multiplex PCR. The data contain 110,000 to 150,000 clones, over 70% of them singletons. The J gene is TRBJ1-2, the V gene TRBV5-1; D ambiguous. The sequence came from a woman aged 40 to 55 in good health and CMV-seronegative. Sequencing was carried out using PBMCs. CDR3 region: CASSLMGANYGYTF. The CDR3 DNA reads as TGCGCCAGCAGCTTGATGGGAGCTAACTATGGCTACACCTTC. The full variable domain, rest sourced from reference TRBV5-1 and TRBJ1-2, is KAGVTQTPRYLIKTRGQQVTLSCSPISGHRSVSWYQQTPGQGLQFLFEYFSETQRNKGNFPGRFSGRQFSNSRSEMNVSTLELGDSALYLCASSLMGANYGYTFGSGTRLTVV.